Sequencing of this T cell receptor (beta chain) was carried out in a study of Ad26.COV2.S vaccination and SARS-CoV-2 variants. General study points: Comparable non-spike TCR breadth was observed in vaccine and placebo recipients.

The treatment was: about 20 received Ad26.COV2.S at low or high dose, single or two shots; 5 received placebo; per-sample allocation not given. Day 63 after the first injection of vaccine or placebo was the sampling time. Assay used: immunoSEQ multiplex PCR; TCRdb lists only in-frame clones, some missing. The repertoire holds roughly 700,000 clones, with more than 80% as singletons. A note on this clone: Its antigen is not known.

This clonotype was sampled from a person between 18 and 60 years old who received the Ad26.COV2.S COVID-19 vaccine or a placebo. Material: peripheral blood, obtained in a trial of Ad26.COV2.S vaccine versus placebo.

In DNA, the CDR3 is TGTGCCAGCAGGGGGGACGAGGGGCAGTACTTC. Its translation: CASRGDEGQYF. V and J are TRBV5-4 and TRBJ2-7, with D possibly called TRBD1 or TRBD2 (5 bases each). Trimming removed 5 bases from V and 9 bases from J, with 12 bases in between. Per the germline V gene, CDR1 is SGHNT and CDR2 is YYREEE (reference sequence). The CDR3 length is 11 residues.